This record concerns one T cell receptor beta chain sequence. Its matching antigen is unknown. The data were taken from a study of shared clonotypes between healthy human individuals. Overall study results and limits: Among the subsets, naive ones generally showed larger estimated richness than memory ones. All-four-donor shared clonotypes had higher generation probabilities than non-shared clonotypes did. Between a handful of donors, naive CD4 clonotypes were shared at a level of around 4.8%.

Germline-derived CDR1 and CDR2 are MGHDK and SYGVNS. J was trimmed by 5 bases and V by 4 bases; bases with no gene match: 6. The CDR3 loop spans 14 amino acids. The sorted-subset replicate PCRs were given roughly 200 ng DNA, which is approximately 30,000 T cell genomes. Clones were sequenced by immunoSEQ multiplex PCR, and TCRdb holds only the in-frame ones, with some missing. The table includes millions of clones, over 85% detected once. The sequencing input was naive CD4+ T cells sorted from blood. As to subset: CD45RA+ positively selected. The chain recombines TRBV25-1 with TRBJ2-5; 8 nucleotides agree with TRBD2. The clonotype was recovered from a man aged 18 to 30 in good health. The DNA of the CDR3 is TGTGCCAGCAGTGTCCCCGGGAGGGAGGAGACCCAGTACTTC. Protein product: CASSVPGREETQYF.